Detailed here is one T cell receptor (beta chain). This record comes from a study of blood T cell repertoires in COVID-19. Study-level information: Samples representing acute and convalescent COVID-19 were sourced from the United States, Italy and Spain.

The CDR3 has 17 amino acids. Looked up from germline, CDR1 is KGHDR and CDR2 is SFDVKD. Losses at the gene ends were 2 bases for V and 5 bases for J; bases not matched to a gene: 8. In the authors' methods: Estimation of nucleated cell counts relied on the amplification of reference gene primers. Data came from immunoSEQ multiplex PCR; TCRdb stores just in-frame clones and leaves some out. Clone size and V and J calls were adopted from that table, with D and trimming inferred from the DNA. Found here are some 100,000 clones, nearly 90% of them singletons; the top ten hold 5.5% to 6.5%. This chain joins TRBV24-1 and TRBJ2-5; 12 positions match TRBD1. The TCR sequence derives from a woman in her sixties or seventies with acute or convalescent COVID-19. The specimen was peripheral blood. The DNA of the CDR3 is TGTGCCACCAGTGATTCATGGGGACAGGGGGCGGCGGAGACCCAGTACTTC. It specifies CATSDSWGQGAAETQYF.